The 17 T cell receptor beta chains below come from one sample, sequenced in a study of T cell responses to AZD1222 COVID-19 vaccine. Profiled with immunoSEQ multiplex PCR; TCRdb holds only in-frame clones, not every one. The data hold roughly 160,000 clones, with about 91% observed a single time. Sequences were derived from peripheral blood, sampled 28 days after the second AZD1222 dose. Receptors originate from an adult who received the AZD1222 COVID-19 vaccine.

The CDR3 DNA follows: TGTGCCAGCAGCTTTACAGGGGACTATGGCTACACCTTC. Its protein is CASSFTGDYGYTF. The J gene is TRBJ1-2, the V gene TRBV7-9; 7 bases fit TRBD1. CDR3 length: 13 residues. The germline V gene encodes CDR1 SEHNR and CDR2 FQNEAQ (reference sequence). Trimming took 3 bases from V and 3 from J; bases not matched to a gene: 1. The full variable domain, completed using reference TRBV7-9 and TRBJ1-2, is DTGVSQNPRHKITKRGQNVTFRCDPISEHNRLYWYRQTLGQGPEFLTYFQNEAQLEKSRLLSDRFSAERPKGSFSTLEIQRTEQGDSAMYLCASSFTGDYGYTFGSGTRLTVV.

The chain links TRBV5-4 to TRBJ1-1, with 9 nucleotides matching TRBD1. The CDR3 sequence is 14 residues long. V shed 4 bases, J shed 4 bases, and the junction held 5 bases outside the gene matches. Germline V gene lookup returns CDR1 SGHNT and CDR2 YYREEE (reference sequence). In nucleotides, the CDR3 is TGTGCCAGCAGCACCAGACAGGGGGGCACTGAAGCTTTCTTT. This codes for CASSTRQGGTEAFF.

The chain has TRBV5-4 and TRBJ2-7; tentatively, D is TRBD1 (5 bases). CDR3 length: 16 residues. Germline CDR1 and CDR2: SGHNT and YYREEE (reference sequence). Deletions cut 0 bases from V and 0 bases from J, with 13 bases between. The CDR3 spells CASSLGGVKSSYEQYF. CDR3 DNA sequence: TGTGCCAGCAGCTTGGGGGGCGTCAAGTCCTCCTACGAGCAGTACTTC.

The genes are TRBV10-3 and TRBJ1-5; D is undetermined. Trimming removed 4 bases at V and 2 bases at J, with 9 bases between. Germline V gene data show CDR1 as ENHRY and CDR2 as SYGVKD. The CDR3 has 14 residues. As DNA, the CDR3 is TGTGCCATCAGTGTTGGGAACGGCAATCAGCCCCAGCATTTT. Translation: CAISVGNGNQPQHF.

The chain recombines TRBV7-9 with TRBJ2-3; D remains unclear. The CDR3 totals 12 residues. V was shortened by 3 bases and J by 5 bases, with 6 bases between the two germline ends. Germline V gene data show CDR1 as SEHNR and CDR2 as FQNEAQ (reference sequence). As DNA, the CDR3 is TGTGCCAGCAGCTTCTCATTAGATACGCAGTATTTT. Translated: CASSFSLDTQYF.

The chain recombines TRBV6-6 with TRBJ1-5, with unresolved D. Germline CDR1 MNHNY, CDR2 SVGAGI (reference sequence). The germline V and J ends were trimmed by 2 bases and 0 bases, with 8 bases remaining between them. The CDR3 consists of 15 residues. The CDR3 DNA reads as TGTGCCAGCAGTTACGTCCGTTATAGCAATCAGCCCCAGCATTTT. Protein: CASSYVRYSNQPQHF.

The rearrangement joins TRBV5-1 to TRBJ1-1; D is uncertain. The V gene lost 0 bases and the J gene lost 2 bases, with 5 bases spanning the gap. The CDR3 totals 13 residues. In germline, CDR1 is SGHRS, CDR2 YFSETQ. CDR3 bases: TGCGCCAGCAGCTTGGCCTCTAACACTGAAGCTTTCTTT. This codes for CASSLASNTEAFF.

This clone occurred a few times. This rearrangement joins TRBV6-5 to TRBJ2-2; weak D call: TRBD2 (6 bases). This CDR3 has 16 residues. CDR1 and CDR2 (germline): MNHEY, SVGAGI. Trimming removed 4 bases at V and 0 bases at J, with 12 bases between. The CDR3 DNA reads TGTGCCAGCAGTTTAAGACTAGACCCGAACACCGGGGAGCTGTTTTTT. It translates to CASSLRLDPNTGELFF.

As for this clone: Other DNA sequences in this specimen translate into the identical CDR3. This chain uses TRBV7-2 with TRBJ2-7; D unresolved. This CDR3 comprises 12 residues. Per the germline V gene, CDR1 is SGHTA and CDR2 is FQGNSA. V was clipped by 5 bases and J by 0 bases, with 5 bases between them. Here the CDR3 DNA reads TGTGCCAGCAGCCTCACCTCCTACGAGCAGTACTTC. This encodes CASSLTSYEQYF.

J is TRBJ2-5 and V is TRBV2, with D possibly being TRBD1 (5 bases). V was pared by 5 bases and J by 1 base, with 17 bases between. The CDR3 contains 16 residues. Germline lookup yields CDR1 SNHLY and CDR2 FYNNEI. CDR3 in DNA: TGTGCCAGCAGTCCTCACGGCAGGGCCGTCCAAGAGACCCAGTACTTC. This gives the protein CASSPHGRAVQETQYF.

In DNA, the CDR3 is TGTGCCAGCAGCCAGGGGGACTACGAGCAGTACTTC. The encoded protein is CASSQGDYEQYF. The J gene is TRBJ2-7, the V gene TRBV7-9; TRBD1 agrees at 7 bases. The trim removed 5 bases at V and 3 bases at J, leaving 1 base unmatched. Germline lookup yields CDR1 SEHNR and CDR2 FQNEAQ (reference sequence). This CDR3 region has 12 residues.

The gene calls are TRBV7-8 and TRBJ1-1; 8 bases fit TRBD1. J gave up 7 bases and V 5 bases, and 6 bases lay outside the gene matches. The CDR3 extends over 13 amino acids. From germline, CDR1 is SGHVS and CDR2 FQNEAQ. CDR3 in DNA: TGTGCCAGCAGCCCCGGACAGGGAGGTGAAGCTTTCTTT. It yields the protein CASSPGQGGEAFF.

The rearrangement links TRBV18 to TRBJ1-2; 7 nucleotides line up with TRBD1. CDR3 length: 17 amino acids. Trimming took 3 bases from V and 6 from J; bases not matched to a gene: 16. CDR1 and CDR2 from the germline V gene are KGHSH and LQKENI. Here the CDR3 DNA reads TGTGCCAGCTCACCCCGAAGGCCGGAGACAGGGCTCGATGGCTACACCTTC. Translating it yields CASSPRRPETGLDGYTF.

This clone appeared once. The CDR3 sequence is CSARGGSTDTQYF. Here the CDR3 DNA reads TGCAGCGCCCGCGGGGGCTCCACAGATACGCAGTATTTT. J is TRBJ2-3 and V is TRBV29-1, with D possibly matching TRBD2 (7 bases). The CDR3 sequence is 13 residues long. V dropped 7 bases and J dropped 2 bases, with 13 bases sitting between them. Germline V gene data show CDR1 as SQVTM and CDR2 as ANQGSEA.

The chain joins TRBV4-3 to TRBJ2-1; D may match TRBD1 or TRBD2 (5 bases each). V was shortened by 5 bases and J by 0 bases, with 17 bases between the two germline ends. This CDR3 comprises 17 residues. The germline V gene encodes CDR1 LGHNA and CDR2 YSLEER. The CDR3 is CASSARGASSSYNEQFF. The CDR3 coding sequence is TGCGCCAGCAGCGCAAGAGGGGCGTCAAGCTCCTACAATGAGCAGTTCTTC.

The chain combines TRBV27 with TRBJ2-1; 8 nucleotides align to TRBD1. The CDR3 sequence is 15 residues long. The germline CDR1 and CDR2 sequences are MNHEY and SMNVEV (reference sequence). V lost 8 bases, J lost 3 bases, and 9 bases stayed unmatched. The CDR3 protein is CASFRDRTDYNEQFF. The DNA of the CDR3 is TGTGCCAGCTTCAGGGACAGGACTGACTACAATGAGCAGTTCTTC.

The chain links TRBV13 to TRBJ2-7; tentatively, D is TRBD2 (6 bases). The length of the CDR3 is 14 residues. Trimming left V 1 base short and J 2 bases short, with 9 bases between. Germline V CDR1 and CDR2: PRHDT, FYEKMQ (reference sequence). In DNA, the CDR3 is TGTGCCAGCAGCTTAGATTCGGGGGCCTACGAGCAGTACTTC. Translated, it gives CASSLDSGAYEQYF.